The 17 T cell receptor beta chains presented below share a single source sample, sequenced in a study of shared clonotypes between healthy human individuals. Profiling relied on immunoSEQ multiplex PCR, and the TCRdb table lists in-frame clones only, not all of them. The sample yields around 2.1 million clones, 93% seen once. Terminally differentiated effector memory CD45RA+ cells were left out of the naive CD8 fraction, which was CD45RO-negative and positively selected for CCR7. Sequencing was carried out using naive CD8+ T cells from PBMCs. The receptor source for this set is a man aged 18 to 35 in good health. Some clones in this sample may be carry-over from other donors' samples.

This chain links TRBV5-1 with TRBJ1-1; 8 bases are shared with TRBD1. CDR3 size: 13 residues. V trimming: 6 bases; J trimming: 1 base; junction bases outside the gene matches: 2. Germline V gives CDR1 SGHRS, CDR2 YFSETQ. CDR3 region: CASTGQGNTEAFF. As DNA, the CDR3 is TGCGCCAGCACTGGACAGGGGAACACTGAAGCTTTCTTT.

The chain recombines TRBV28 with TRBJ2-7, with 7 bases fitting TRBD1. The V gene's germline CDR1 is MDHEN and CDR2 SYDVKM. The CDR3 has 13 amino acids. Losses at the gene ends were 3 bases for V and 5 bases for J; bases not matched to a gene: 4. As DNA, the CDR3 is TGTGCCAGCAGTTTCACAGGGGAACACGAGCAGTACTTC. As protein: CASSFTGEHEQYF. Looking up the rest from reference TRBV28 and TRBJ2-7 gives the full variable domain: DVKVTQSSRYLVKRTGEKVFLECVQDMDHENMFWYRQDPGLGLRLIYFSYDVKMKEKGDIPEGYSVSREKKERFSLILESASTNQTSMYLCASSFTGEHEQYFGPGTRLTVT.

The gene calls are TRBV6-5 and TRBJ2-7, with unresolved D. CDR3 length: 14 amino acids. V shed 11 bases and J shed 4 bases, with 21 bases lying between them. Germline lookup yields CDR1 MNHEY and CDR2 SVGAGI. In nucleotides, the CDR3 is TGTGCCGCCTGGGCGGCCGGTTTCGAGTACGAGCAGTACTTC. Translated, it gives CAAWAAGFEYEQYF.

There are a few counts of this clone. The chain recombines TRBV29-1 with TRBJ1-4; TRBD1 matches at 8 bases. CDR1 is SQVTM and CDR2 is ANQGSEA in the germline V gene. This CDR3 is 14 amino acids long. Trimming took 6 bases from V and 5 from J; bases not matched to a gene: 8. For the CDR3, the DNA is TGCAGCGTGCCCTGGGGACAGGAGAATGAAAAACTGTTTTTT. This encodes CSVPWGQENEKLFF. The full variable domain, its missing parts supplied by reference TRBV29-1 and TRBJ1-4, is SAVISQKPSRDICQRGTSLTIQCQVDSQVTMMFWYRQQPGQSLTLIATANQGSEATYESGFVIDKFPISRPNLTFSTLTVSNMSPEDSSIYLCSVPWGQENEKLFFGSGTQLSVL.

V is TRBV5-1 and J is TRBJ2-1, with 8 bases identical to TRBD1. The germline gives CDR1 SGHRS, CDR2 YFSETQ. Trimming cost V 1 base and J 5 bases; bases outside gene matches: 5. CDR3 length: 15 residues. The CDR3 is CASSLSVTGDNEQFF. As DNA, the CDR3 is TGCGCCAGCAGCTTGAGCGTGACAGGGGACAATGAGCAGTTCTTC.

V usage is TRBV5-1 and J usage is TRBJ1-2; D may be TRBD1 (6 bases). With 2 bases removed from V and 8 bases from J, the gap between germline ends came to 22 bases. Germline CDR1 reads SGHRS; CDR2 reads YFSETQ. The CDR3 contains 16 residues. The CDR3 loop is CASSFSATGETRGYTF. CDR3 bases: TGCGCCAGCAGCTTTTCAGCGACAGGCGAGACTAGGGGCTACACCTTC. The full variable domain, rest sourced from reference TRBV5-1 and TRBJ1-2, is KAGVTQTPRYLIKTRGQQVTLSCSPISGHRSVSWYQQTPGQGLQFLFEYFSETQRNKGNFPGRFSGRQFSNSRSEMNVSTLELGDSALYLCASSFSATGETRGYTFGSGTRLTVV.

Only one count was recorded for this clone. The CDR3 DNA reads as TGTGCCAGCAGCTTAGAAGGGGTGGGGACCTATGGCTACACCTTC. Residues: CASSLEGVGTYGYTF. The V gene is TRBV13, the J gene TRBJ1-2, with TRBD1 as a possible D gene (5 bases). This CDR3 region has 15 residues. V was clipped by 1 base and J by 4 bases, with 13 bases between them. Germline V gene data show CDR1 as PRHDT and CDR2 as FYEKMQ (reference sequence).

The chain uses TRBV6-6 and TRBJ1-3; D call uncertain. This CDR3 has 15 residues. From germline, CDR1 is MNHNY and CDR2 SVGAGI (reference sequence). Between the trimmed V and J ends, which lost 1 base and 2 bases, there was a span of 9 bases. In DNA, the CDR3 is TGTGCCAGCAGTTACTTTGGGGATCCTGGAAACACCATATATTTT. The encoded protein is CASSYFGDPGNTIYF.

DNA for the CDR3: TGTGCCAGCAGTTTGTGGGACAGGGGGATTGATACGCAGTATTTT. It encodes CASSLWDRGIDTQYF. V and J are TRBV27 and TRBJ2-3; 11 positions agree with TRBD1. This CDR3 spans 15 amino acids. The germline CDR1 and CDR2 sequences are MNHEY and SMNVEV (reference sequence). The trim removed 3 bases at V and 6 bases at J, leaving 5 bases unmatched.

This chain uses TRBV28 with TRBJ2-7; D might be TRBD1 (5 bases). The CDR3 is made up of 14 amino acids. Germline V gives CDR1 MDHEN, CDR2 SYDVKM. Trimming cost V 5 bases and J 1 base, with 12 bases left between them. As DNA, the CDR3 is TGTGCCAGCAGTCCCCAGGGATTTTCCTACGAGCAGTACTTC. Its protein product is CASSPQGFSYEQYF.

Points on this clone: The same CDR3 can be traced to other DNA sequences in this sample. The CDR3 spells CASSLSQNTEAFF. The DNA of the CDR3 is TGTGCCAGCAGCCTTTCTCAGAACACTGAAGCTTTCTTT. The gene calls are TRBV28 and TRBJ1-1; D ambiguous. Germline V gives CDR1 MDHEN, CDR2 SYDVKM. The CDR3 has 13 residues. The V end was cut by 6 bases, the J end by 1 base, with 9 bases between. Variable domain in full (rest from reference TRBV28 and TRBJ1-1): DVKVTQSSRYLVKRTGEKVFLECVQDMDHENMFWYRQDPGLGLRLIYFSYDVKMKEKGDIPEGYSVSREKKERFSLILESASTNQTSMYLCASSLSQNTEAFFGQGTRLTVV.

The chain is built from TRBV19 and TRBJ2-7; possibly TRBD1 for D (5 bases). The CDR3 is 14 residues long. CDR1 is LNHDA, CDR2 SQIVND, per germline (reference sequence). Trimming shortened V by 3 bases and J by 5 bases, and 14 bases separated the two germline ends. The CDR3 bases are TGTGCCAGTAGTATTTGGGCAGGGTGGAACGAGCAGTACTTC. Protein: CASSIWAGWNEQYF.

The rearrangement links TRBV27 to TRBJ2-3; D is undetermined. Trimming shortened V by 3 bases and J by 7 bases, and 5 bases separated the two germline ends. The CDR3 has 11 residues. From germline, CDR1 is MNHEY and CDR2 SMNVEV (reference sequence). DNA for the CDR3: TGTGCCAGCAGTTTGCTAAATACGCAGTATTTT. Translating gives CASSLLNTQYF.

This rearrangement joins TRBV6-1 to TRBJ2-7; D gene unclear. Germline values: CDR1 MNHNS, CDR2 SASEGT. The CDR3 spans 14 residues. V gave up 2 bases and J gave up 3 bases, with 11 bases separating them. CDR3 loop: CASSEFLLVYEQYF. CDR3 nucleotide sequence: TGTGCCAGCAGTGAATTTCTCCTGGTCTACGAGCAGTACTTC.

In its sample, this clone was seen a few times. The genes are TRBV27 and TRBJ1-1, with TRBD1 as a possible D gene (5 bases). The CDR3 is 13 amino acids. Germline CDR1 reads MNHEY; CDR2 reads SMNVEV (reference sequence). V was cut by 6 bases and J by 4 bases, with 12 bases left in between. The CDR3, as DNA: TGTGCCAGCAGCACAACGGGGGTCACTGAAGCTTTCTTT. The encoded protein is CASSTTGVTEAFF.

Worth noting for this clone: The junction and the germline gene differ at one end; a read error may be behind it. The V and J genes are TRBV11-2 and TRBJ1-1; D unresolved. Germline CDR1 SGHAT, CDR2 FQNNGV. The CDR3 runs to 15 residues. The DNA of the CDR3 is TGTGCCAGCAGCTTATATAGTCGAGAGAACCCTGAAGCTTTCTTT. It yields the protein CASSLYSRENPEAFF.

With regard to this clone: Other DNA sequences in this specimen translate into the identical CDR3. The rearrangement joins TRBV5-4 to TRBJ1-1; 9 bases match TRBD1. The CDR3 loop spans 16 amino acids. The V segment lost 0 bases and the J segment 1 base; nucleotides outside the gene matches: 4. Germline V lookup: CDR1 SGHNT, CDR2 YYREEE (reference sequence). CDR3 sequence: CASSLDRGQGNTEAFF. CDR3 nucleotides: TGTGCCAGCAGCTTGGATAGGGGACAGGGGAACACTGAAGCTTTCTTT. Full variable domain (missing parts from reference TRBV5-4 and TRBJ1-1): ETGVTQSPTHLIKTRGQQVTLRCSSQSGHNTVSWYQQALGQGPQFIFQYYREEENGRGNFPPRFSGLQFPNYSSELNVNALELDDSALYLCASSLDRGQGNTEAFFGQGTRLTVV.